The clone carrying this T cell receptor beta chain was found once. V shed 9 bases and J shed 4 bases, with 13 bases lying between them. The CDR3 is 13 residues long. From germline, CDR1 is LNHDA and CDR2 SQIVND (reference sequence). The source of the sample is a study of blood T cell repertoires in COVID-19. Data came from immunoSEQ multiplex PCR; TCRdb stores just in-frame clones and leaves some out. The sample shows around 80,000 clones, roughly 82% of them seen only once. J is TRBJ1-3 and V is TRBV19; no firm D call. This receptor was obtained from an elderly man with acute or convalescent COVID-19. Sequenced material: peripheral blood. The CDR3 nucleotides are TGTGCCAGCGCCAACAACCCAGGAAACACCATATATTTT. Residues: CASANNPGNTIYF.